This T cell receptor (beta chain) derives from a study of T cell responses to AZD1222 COVID-19 vaccine. Some clones are missing from TCRdb's copy, which holds only in-frame ones; the method was immunoSEQ multiplex PCR. This sample has roughly 130,000 clones, with roughly 88% found just once. V was clipped by 2 bases and J by 3 bases, with 8 bases between them. The CDR3 is made up of 15 amino acids. The V gene's germline CDR1 is MNHEY and CDR2 SVGAGI. The sequence was collected from an adult in good health. The rearrangement joins TRBV6-5 to TRBJ1-6, with no clear D. This specimen was peripheral blood, taken on day 0 of AZD1222 vaccination. Written as DNA, the CDR3 is TGTGCCAGCAGTTACGACACGAACTATAATTCACCCCTCCACTTT. It specifies CASSYDTNYNSPLHF.